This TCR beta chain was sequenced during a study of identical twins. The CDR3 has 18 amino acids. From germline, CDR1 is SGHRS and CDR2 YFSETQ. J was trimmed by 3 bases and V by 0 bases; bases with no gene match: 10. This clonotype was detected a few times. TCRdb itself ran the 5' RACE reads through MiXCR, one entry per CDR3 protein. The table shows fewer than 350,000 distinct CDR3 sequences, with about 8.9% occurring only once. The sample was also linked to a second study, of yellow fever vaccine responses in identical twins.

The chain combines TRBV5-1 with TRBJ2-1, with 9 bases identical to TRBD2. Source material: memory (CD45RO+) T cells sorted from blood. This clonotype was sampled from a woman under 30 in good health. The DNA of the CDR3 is TGCGCCAGCAGCTTGGGGGTTCCGGGACTAGCAGGCTACAATGAGCAGTTCTTC. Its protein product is CASSLGVPGLAGYNEQFF.